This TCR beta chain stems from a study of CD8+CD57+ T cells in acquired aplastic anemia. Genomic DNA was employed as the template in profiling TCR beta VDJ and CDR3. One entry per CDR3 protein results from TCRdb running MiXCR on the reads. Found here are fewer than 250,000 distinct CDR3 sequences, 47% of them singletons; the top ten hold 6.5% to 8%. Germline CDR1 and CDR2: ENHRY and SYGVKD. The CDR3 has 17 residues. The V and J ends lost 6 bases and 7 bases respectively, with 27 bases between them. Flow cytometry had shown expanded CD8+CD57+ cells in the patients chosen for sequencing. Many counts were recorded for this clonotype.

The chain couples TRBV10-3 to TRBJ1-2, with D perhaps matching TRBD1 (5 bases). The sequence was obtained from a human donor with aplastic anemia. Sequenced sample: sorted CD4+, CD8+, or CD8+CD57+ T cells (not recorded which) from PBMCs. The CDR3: CAISELREGRRSGGYTF. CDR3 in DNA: TGTGCCATCAGCGAACTTCGGGAGGGACGGCGGAGTGGTGGCTACACCTTC.